The clone carrying this T cell receptor (beta chain) was found many times. Its antigen is as yet unknown. Russia was home to the donors, healthy Caucasian individuals aged about 6 to 90. This record belongs to a study of blood T cells in healthy people across ages. Primed by a sample-barcoded 5' primer and a J-beta primer mix, a second PCR proceeded for roughly 6 to 12 cycles. In TCRdb, the 5' RACE reads were re-called with MiXCR into one record per CDR3 protein. Of under 1,000,000 distinct CDR3 sequences listed, around 34% are singletons. The CDR3 loop spans 15 amino acids. Points from the study as a whole: No conclusive comparison of naive versus antigen-experienced cells was possible with unsorted PBMCs.

The receptor's source is a man between 18 and 29 years old in good health. Sequencing was carried out using blood. The rearrangement links TRBV21-1 to TRBJ2-5; TRBD1 is the table's D call, not checked against the DNA. TRBV21-1 is assigned pseudogene status. Here the CDR3 reads CASSKRGGKTETQYF. CDR3 coding DNA: TGTGCCAGCAGCAAAAGGGGGGGAAAGACTGAGACCCAGTACTTC.